This T cell receptor beta chain was captured by sequencing in a study of blood T cell repertoires in COVID-19. Study background: Samples of COVID-19 (acute and convalescent) were obtained from the United States, Italy and Spain.

The protocol was immunoSEQ multiplex PCR, while the TCRdb copy is restricted to in-frame clones and leaves out a portion. The repertoire consists of about 200,000 clones, with around nine tenths occurring once and the leading ten covering more than 1.4%. Germline V gene lookup returns CDR1 KGHDR and CDR2 SFDVKD. V gave up 4 bases and J gave up 0 bases, with 17 bases separating them. The CDR3 runs to 18 residues. The TCR was taken from a man younger than 35 with active or convalescent COVID-19. Sequenced: peripheral blood. The rearrangement links TRBV24-1 to TRBJ1-4; D might be TRBD1 (5 bases). In nucleotides, the CDR3 is TGTGCCACCAGTGACCGAGAGGTGGGACTTTCAACTAATGAAAAACTGTTTTTT. This encodes CATSDREVGLSTNEKLFF.